The rows below give T cell receptor beta chains drawn from one sample of a study of T cell repertoires in cytomegalovirus infection. What these receptors recognize is not known. TCRdb processed the reads anew with MiXCR; each CDR3 protein has one entry. The profile covers fewer than 1,000,000 distinct CDR3 sequences, with roughly 31% appearing a single time and roughly 13% taken by the ten largest. Sequences were derived from cultured CD8+ T cells from PBMCs, sampled from culture after CMV antigen stimulation. These receptors all stem from a human donor in good health (CMV status not recorded). Some clones in this sample may be carry-over from other donors' samples. CDR3s include the opening cysteine and the closing phenylalanine or tryptophan. The D gene is left open where the match is weak. Expanded clones get a size class; other rows say once, few or many, or leave the size out.

j_call: TRBJ1-1
d_call: TRBD1
clone_size: few
v_call: TRBV7-9
cdr3_nt: TGTGCCAGCAGCTCCCGGGACAGGGGGCTGGTAGCTTTCTTT
cdr3_aa: CASSSRDRGLVAFF

j_call: TRBJ1-4
d_call: TRBD1
clone_size: NA
v_call: TRBV12-3/TRBV12-4
cdr3_nt: TGTGCCAGCACTTTCCATCCGGGACAGGGCGCAGTGGCGGGTGAAAAACTGTTTTTT
cdr3_aa: CASTFHPGQGAVAGEKLFF

j_call: TRBJ2-2
d_call: NA
clone_size: NA
v_call: TRBV27
cdr3_nt: TGTGCCAGCAAATGGGCCGGGGAGCTGTTTTTT
cdr3_aa: CASKWAGELFF

j_call: TRBJ1-2
d_call: NA
clone_size: NA
v_call: TRBV9
cdr3_nt: TGTGCCAGCAGCCAGGGGCGGTCTAACTATGGCTACACCTTC
cdr3_aa: CASSQGRSNYGYTF

j_call: TRBJ1-3
d_call: NA
clone_size: few
v_call: TRBV7-6
cdr3_nt: TGTGCCAGCAGCTTAGACCCCTTGGAGGGATGGGCTTGGCTTTTTTCTGCAAACACCATATATTTT
cdr3_aa: CASSLDPLEGWAWLFSANTIYF

j_call: TRBJ2-3
d_call: NA
clone_size: NA
v_call: TRBV6-6
cdr3_nt: TGTGCCAGCAGTTACTCGCCCCCCAGTGCACACTCAGATACGCAGTATTTT
cdr3_aa: CASSYSPPSAHSDTQYF

j_call: TRBJ2-7
d_call: TRBD1
clone_size: few
v_call: TRBV20-1
cdr3_nt: TGCAGTGCTAGGTCAGGGGGCTCCTACGAGCAGTACTTC
cdr3_aa: CSARSGGSYEQYF

j_call: TRBJ2-7
d_call: TRBD1
clone_size: many
v_call: TRBV7-8
cdr3_nt: TGTGCCAGCAGCTTAGCAAAGACAGGGTCCCTCTCCTACGAGCAGTACTTC
cdr3_aa: CASSLAKTGSLSYEQYF

j_call: TRBJ2-2
d_call: NA
clone_size: NA
v_call: TRBV10-3
cdr3_nt: TGTGCCATCAGTGAGTCGAACCGGGAACTAAACACCGGGGAGCTGTTTTTT
cdr3_aa: CAISESNRELNTGELFF

j_call: TRBJ1-2
d_call: TRBD1
clone_size: few
v_call: TRBV11-2
cdr3_nt: TGTGCCAGCAGTTTTGGACAGGGGGCGTTCTATGGCTACACCTTC
cdr3_aa: CASSFGQGAFYGYTF

j_call: TRBJ1-2
d_call: NA
clone_size: NA
v_call: TRBV15
cdr3_nt: TGTGCCACCAGCAGAGATGATTGGGGCTATGGCTACACCTTC
cdr3_aa: CATSRDDWGYGYTF